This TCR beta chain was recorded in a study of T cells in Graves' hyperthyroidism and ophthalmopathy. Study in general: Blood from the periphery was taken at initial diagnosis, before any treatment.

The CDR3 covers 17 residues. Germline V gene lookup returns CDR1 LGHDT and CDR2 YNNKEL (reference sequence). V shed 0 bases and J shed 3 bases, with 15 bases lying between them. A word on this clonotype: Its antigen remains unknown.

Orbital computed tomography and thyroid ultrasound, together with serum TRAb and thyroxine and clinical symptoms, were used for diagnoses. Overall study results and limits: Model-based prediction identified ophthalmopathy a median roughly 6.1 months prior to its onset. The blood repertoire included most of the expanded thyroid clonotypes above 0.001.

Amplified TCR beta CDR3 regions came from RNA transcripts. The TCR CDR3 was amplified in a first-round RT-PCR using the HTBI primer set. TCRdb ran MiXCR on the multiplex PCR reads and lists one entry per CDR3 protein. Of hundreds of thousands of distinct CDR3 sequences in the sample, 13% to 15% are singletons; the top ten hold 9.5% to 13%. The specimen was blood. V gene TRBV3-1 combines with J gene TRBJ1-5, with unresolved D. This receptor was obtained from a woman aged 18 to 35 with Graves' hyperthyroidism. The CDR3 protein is CASSQDLLSGYNQPQHF. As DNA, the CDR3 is TGTGCCAGCAGCCAAGACCTCTTGAGTGGCTACAATCAGCCCCAGCATTTT. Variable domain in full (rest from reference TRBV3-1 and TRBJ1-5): DTAVSQTPKYLVTQMGNDKSIKCEQNLGHDTMYWYKQDSKKFLKIMFSYNNKELIINETVPNRFSPKSPDKAHLNLHINSLELGDSAVYFCASSQDLLSGYNQPQHFGDGTRLSIL.